The sequence of this TCR beta chain was determined in a study of T-cell reconstitution after alpha-beta-depleted transplantation in children. A library of TCRbeta sequences, prepared with unique molecular identifiers, was generated. Using its own MiXCR run on the PCR reads, TCRdb lists one record per CDR3 protein. In the table there are 490,000 or so distinct CDR3 sequences, about 10% of which are singletons. The CDR3 loop spans 17 amino acids. Germline assignment: CDR1 SEHNR and CDR2 FQNEAQ (reference sequence). Trimming pared 4 bases from V and 5 bases from J, leaving 21 bases between. Broader study findings: Alpha-beta T cells about two months after transplant reportedly derived from several hundred expanded graft clones. T-cell numbers and diversity one year post-transplant derived largely from freshly generated T cells.

This clonotype came up many times. Its antigen is unidentified. The source material was PBMCs, sampled before TCRalphabeta/CD19-depleted stem cell transplant. This sequence joins TRBV7-9 and TRBJ1-5; the D gene is possibly TRBD1 (6 bases). The clonotype originates from a child aged 2 to 10 with inherited bone marrow failure, due to receive a stem cell transplant. The CDR3 sequence: CASSSWVKTGQDQPQHF. The DNA for the CDR3 is TGTGCCAGCAGCTCCTGGGTAAAAACGGGACAAGATCAGCCCCAGCATTTT.